In this sample, the clone carrying this T cell receptor (beta chain) turned up many times. The antigen remains undetermined. Preparing the TCRbeta library involved the use of unique molecular identifiers. TCRdb re-derived calls from the PCR reads in MiXCR, one entry per CDR3 protein. The sample comprises 180,000 or so distinct CDR3 sequences, 5% to 6.5% of which are singletons, and roughly 4.7% rests with the top ten. The data derive from a study of T-cell reconstitution after alpha-beta-depleted transplantation in children. The CDR3 extends over 13 amino acids. V was clipped by 4 bases and J by 6 bases, with 13 bases between them. The germline CDR1 and CDR2 sequences are SGHTA and FQGNSA. Study-level points and caveats: Expanded graft clones, several hundred of them, were reportedly the source of alpha-beta T cells about two months after transplant.

V usage is TRBV7-2 and J usage is TRBJ2-7; tentative D call: TRBD2 (6 bases). The receptor was isolated from a girl younger than two with combined immunodeficiency, due to receive a stem cell transplant. The sample consisted of PBMCs, taken before TCRalphabeta/CD19-depleted stem cell transplant. In DNA, the CDR3 is TGTGCCAGCAGCTCCGGGACTCTAGCCGAGCAGTACTTC. Its protein product is CASSSGTLAEQYF.